These 22 T cell receptor beta chains came from one sample sequenced in a study of cytomegalovirus exposure and HLA in healthy donors. Sequencing used immunoSEQ multiplex PCR; TCRdb keeps in-frame clones, though not all of them. Of around 240,000 clones listed, around 91% were seen once; the top ten hold 0.3% to 0.4%. The sequencing sample was made of PBMCs. Source of these receptors: a woman between 18 and 29 years old in good health and CMV-seronegative.

CDR3 in amino acids: CASSLFTGGAPYEQYF. DNA for the CDR3: TGTGCCAGCAGTTTATTTACAGGGGGCGCGCCCTACGAGCAGTACTTC. The chain employs TRBV28 and TRBJ2-7; 9 positions match TRBD1. CDR3 length: 16 amino acids. V was clipped by 1 base and J by 2 bases; unmatched bases: 6. Germline V gene sequence: CDR1 MDHEN, CDR2 SYDVKM. Full variable domain (missing parts from reference TRBV28 and TRBJ2-7): DVKVTQSSRYLVKRTGEKVFLECVQDMDHENMFWYRQDPGLGLRLIYFSYDVKMKEKGDIPEGYSVSREKKERFSLILESASTNQTSMYLCASSLFTGGAPYEQYFGPGTRLTVT.

The chain recombines TRBV27 with TRBJ2-5; tentatively, D is TRBD1 (6 bases). Germline CDR1 and CDR2: MNHEY and SMNVEV (reference sequence). Trimming took off 4 bases at V and 4 bases at J, with 13 bases between the two ends. CDR3 length: 14 residues. CDR3 protein: CASSSHTGRETQYF. The CDR3 DNA reads as TGTGCCAGCAGTTCACACACAGGGAGAGAGACCCAGTACTTC.

The rearrangement uses TRBV5-1 and TRBJ2-1, with D possibly matching TRBD1 (6 bases). The V end was cut by 2 bases, the J end by 4 bases, with 13 bases between. CDR1 SGHRS and CDR2 YFSETQ come from the germline V gene. The CDR3 is made up of 15 amino acids. The CDR3: CASSLTGTGYNEQFF. The DNA of the CDR3 is TGCGCCAGCAGCTTAACAGGGACGGGTTACAATGAGCAGTTCTTC.

This clone was counted between two and nine times. The V gene is TRBV2, the J gene TRBJ2-7, with 7 bases fitting TRBD1. CDR3 length: 12 residues. The germline V gene encodes CDR1 SNHLY and CDR2 FYNNEI. V was clipped by 4 bases and J by 7 bases; unmatched bases: 4. The CDR3 here is CASSGLQGEQYF. DNA of the CDR3: TGTGCCAGCAGTGGACTACAGGGGGAGCAGTACTTC.

This clone was picked up a small number of times. This sequence joins TRBV4-1 and TRBJ2-1; D gene uncertain. This CDR3 spans 12 amino acids. Trimming stripped 1 base from V and 5 bases from J, with 3 bases between. Germline V gene data show CDR1 as MGHRA and CDR2 as YSYEKL. CDR3 nucleotide sequence: TGCGCCAGCAGCCAAGCCGACAATGAGCAGTTCTTC. This codes for CASSQADNEQFF.

This clone turned up a few times. This sequence joins TRBV7-9 and TRBJ1-6; 10 bases are shared with TRBD1. Germline CDR1 and CDR2: SEHNR and FQNEAQ (reference sequence). Germline trimming cut 4 bases from V and 13 bases from J; bases unmatched to any gene: 7. CDR3 length: 14 residues. CDR3 DNA: TGTGCCAGCAGCTCGGGACAGGGGCTAGGGCCCCTCCACTTT. Its protein product is CASSSGQGLGPLHF.

The chain joins TRBV28 to TRBJ1-6; D remains unclear. The CDR3 covers 15 residues. The V gene's germline CDR1 is MDHEN and CDR2 SYDVKM. V was trimmed by 8 bases and J by 0 bases, leaving 11 bases between them. The DNA of the CDR3 is TGTGCCAGCCGCGTCACGAGCTCCTATAATTCACCCCTCCACTTT. Encoded protein: CASRVTSSYNSPLHF.

The chain carries TRBV7-2 and TRBJ1-1; a possible D gene is TRBD1 (5 bases). Germline lookup yields CDR1 SGHTA and CDR2 FQGNSA. This CDR3 is 15 amino acids long. The ends were cut back, 1 base at V and 5 bases at J, with 14 bases in the middle. CDR3 bases: TGTGCCAGCAGCTTAGAGTTGATGGGGGGAACTGAAGCTTTCTTT. Translated, it gives CASSLELMGGTEAFF.

A few counts support this clone. DNA for the CDR3: TGTGCCAGTGCAGACATGGCTAACTATGGCTACACCTTC. It codes for CASADMANYGYTF. This rearrangement joins TRBV2 to TRBJ1-2; D remains unclear. V lost 9 bases and J lost 0, with 11 bases in between. Germline V gene lookup returns CDR1 SNHLY and CDR2 FYNNEI. The CDR3 contains 13 residues.

The genes are TRBV29-1 and TRBJ2-3; no clear D gene. This CDR3 comprises 14 residues. Looked up from germline, CDR1 is SQVTM and CDR2 is ANQGSEA. V was shortened by 2 bases and J by 3 bases, with 12 bases between the two germline ends. The CDR3, as DNA: TGCAGCGTTGAATTGCTATTAGCAACAGATACGCAGTATTTT. It yields the protein CSVELLLATDTQYF.

This clone was seen more than once but under ten times. The rearrangement uses TRBV2 and TRBJ1-1, with a weak D call TRBD1 (6 bases). The CDR3 is made up of 14 amino acids. With 5 bases removed from V and 4 bases from J, the gap between germline ends came to 14 bases. Germline-derived CDR1 and CDR2 are SNHLY and FYNNEI. Here the CDR3 DNA reads TGTGCCAGCAGTAACAGGGTATCAGTCACTGAAGCTTTCTTT. Its protein product is CASSNRVSVTEAFF.

The chain joins TRBV2 to TRBJ1-5, with D possibly matching TRBD1 (5 bases). V gave up 5 bases and J gave up 2 bases, with 13 bases separating them. The CDR3 is 15 amino acids. Looked up from germline, CDR1 is SNHLY and CDR2 is FYNNEI. The CDR3 bases are TGTGCCAGCAGTTTGGGGGAGGGCGGCAATCAGCCCCAGCATTTT. This encodes CASSLGEGGNQPQHF.

The V call is TRBV4-1, the J call TRBJ2-2; a possible D gene is TRBD1 (6 bases). Trimming stripped 1 base from V and 7 bases from J, with 7 bases between. There are 13 residues in the CDR3. The germline V gene has CDR1 MGHRA and CDR2 YSYEKL. CDR3: CASSQATGGELFF. The CDR3 DNA follows: TGCGCCAGCAGCCAAGCGACAGGCGGGGAGCTGTTTTTT.

The chain is built from TRBV6-1 and TRBJ1-6; weak D call: TRBD1 (5 bases). CDR1 and CDR2 (germline): MNHNS, SASEGT. This CDR3 has 14 amino acids. Deletions cut 4 bases from V and 7 bases from J, with 11 bases between. Written as DNA, the CDR3 is TGTGCCAGCAGTGCCAGGGAAGGAAATTCACCCCTCCACTTT. As protein: CASSAREGNSPLHF.

The chain links TRBV19 to TRBJ2-7; TRBD1 matches at 9 bases. Trimming cost V 6 bases and J 2 bases; bases outside gene matches: 5. The CDR3 loop spans 14 amino acids. The germline CDR1 and CDR2 sequences are LNHDA and SQIVND (reference sequence). For the CDR3, the DNA is TGTGCCAGTAGGTTGGGACAGGGAACCTACGAGCAGTACTTC. This sequence encodes CASRLGQGTYEQYF.

The V call is TRBV7-9, the J call TRBJ2-1, with 14 bases identical to TRBD2. Trimming removed 1 base from V and 8 bases from J; junction bases left unmatched: 4. Germline values: CDR1 SEHNR, CDR2 FQNEAQ (reference sequence). CDR3 length equals 16 residues. CDR3 coding DNA: TGTGCCAGCAGCTTAGAACCGGGACTAGCGGGGGATGAGCAGTTCTTC. Translated: CASSLEPGLAGDEQFF. The entire variable domain, with the rest obtained from reference TRBV7-9 and TRBJ2-1, is as follows: DTGVSQNPRHKITKRGQNVTFRCDPISEHNRLYWYRQTLGQGPEFLTYFQNEAQLEKSRLLSDRFSAERPKGSFSTLEIQRTEQGDSAMYLCASSLEPGLAGDEQFFGPGTRLTVL.

The chain joins TRBV2 to TRBJ1-6; possible D gene TRBD1, 5 bases. CDR1 is SNHLY, CDR2 FYNNEI, per germline. V was trimmed by 7 bases and J by 10 bases, leaving 17 bases between them. CDR3 length: 14 amino acids. Written as DNA, the CDR3 is TGTGCCAGCAACGGACTAGCTCAGGGATCACCCCTCCACTTT. Its translation: CASNGLAQGSPLHF.

This clone is a singleton in its sample. V usage is TRBV2 and J usage is TRBJ1-4; 7 nucleotides agree with TRBD1. This CDR3 spans 15 amino acids. CDR1 SNHLY and CDR2 FYNNEI come from the germline V gene. The trim removed 5 bases at V and 3 bases at J, leaving 6 bases unmatched. The CDR3 region is CASSPLQGPNEKLFF. Written as DNA, the CDR3 is TGTGCCAGCAGTCCCCTACAGGGGCCTAATGAAAAACTGTTTTTT. Variable domain in full (rest from reference TRBV2 and TRBJ1-4): EPEVTQTPSHQVTQMGQEVILRCVPISNHLYFYWYRQILGQKVEFLVSFYNNEISEKSEIFDDQFSVERPDGSNFTLKIRSTKLEDSAMYFCASSPLQGPNEKLFFGSGTQLSVL.

This clone was seen just once. The V gene is TRBV27, the J gene TRBJ1-1; 7 positions match TRBD1. This CDR3 contains 15 residues. Germline CDR1 is MNHEY and CDR2 is SMNVEV (reference sequence). The V gene end was trimmed by 6 bases and the J gene end by 0 bases; junction bases not matched to a gene: 7. Written as DNA, the CDR3 is TGTGCCAGCAGGATCAGGGGGTACATGAACACTGAAGCTTTCTTT. It translates to CASRIRGYMNTEAFF.

The CDR3 loop is CASSDRPGRNTEAFF. The CDR3 bases are TGTGCCAGCAGTGACAGGCCGGGACGGAACACTGAAGCTTTCTTT. The gene calls are TRBV7-8 and TRBJ1-1, with D perhaps matching TRBD1 (6 bases). The CDR3 contains 15 residues. Trimming removed 6 bases from V and 1 base from J, with 15 bases in between. CDR1 and CDR2 (germline): SGHVS, FQNEAQ.

This chain connects TRBV6-5 to TRBJ1-3, with D possibly being TRBD1 (5 bases). This CDR3 contains 16 residues. The germline V gene encodes CDR1 MNHEY and CDR2 SVGAGI. Trimming shortened V by 0 bases and J by 8 bases, and 17 bases separated the two germline ends. CDR3 protein: CASSYSAGFGLDTIYF. The CDR3 DNA follows: TGTGCCAGCAGTTACTCGGCAGGGTTTGGTTTAGACACCATATATTTT.

V is TRBV4-2 and J is TRBJ2-1; 7 bases are a match to TRBD1. The CDR3 has 16 amino acids. Germline V gene data show CDR1 as LGHNA and CDR2 as YNFKEQ. V dropped 1 base and J dropped 0; count of bases not matched to a gene: 3. The CDR3 spells CASSQVTGSSYNEQFF. The CDR3 DNA reads as TGTGCCAGCAGCCAAGTGACAGGGAGCTCCTACAATGAGCAGTTCTTC.